This record concerns one T cell receptor (beta chain) sequence. The CDR3 is 16 residues long. Looked up from germline, CDR1 is MNHEY and CDR2 is SVGEGT. V lost 2 bases, J lost 5 bases, and 6 bases stayed unmatched. Survey-level immunoSEQ sequencing profiled the TCR beta repertoire. Clones were sequenced by immunoSEQ multiplex PCR, and TCRdb holds only the in-frame ones, with some missing. The profile covers about 50,000 clones, with 90% to 95% appearing a single time and around 11% taken by the ten largest. The chain uses TRBV6-2 or TRBV6-3 and TRBJ2-5; 12 bases are a match to TRBD1. The sample consisted of PBMCs. The sequence was collected from a man in his forties with rheumatoid arthritis. CDR3 DNA: TGTGCCAGCAGTTACGGGACAGGGGGCCTGCTTGAGACCCAGTACTTC. Its protein product is CASSYGTGGLLETQYF.